Included here is one T cell receptor (beta chain) sequence, with context. V lost 0 bases and J lost 6, with 11 bases in between. The CDR3 sequence is 14 residues long. Germline CDR1 SGHTA, CDR2 FQGNSA. This specimen belongs to a study of blood T cell repertoires in COVID-19. The table came from immunoSEQ multiplex PCR; TCRdb's copy has only in-frame clones and leaves some out. In the table there are about 480,000 clones, approximately 89% of which are singletons. The chain carries TRBV7-2 and TRBJ1-2, with D possibly matching TRBD1 (6 bases). This receptor was identified in a man aged 18 to 29 with COVID-19, enrolled during active disease. The specimen sequenced was peripheral blood. The CDR3 DNA follows: TGTGCCAGCAGCTTAGCGGGGGCAGTGGATGGCTACACCTTC. It is translated as CASSLAGAVDGYTF.